Listed here are 9 T cell receptor beta chains from one sample, sequenced in a study of OX40 agonist ivuxolimab in advanced cancers. TCRdb's table, derived via immunoSEQ multiplex PCR, lists solely in-frame clones and lacks some. The sample carries roughly 89,000 clones, approximately 90% recorded once. Sequenced material: CD4+ or CD8+ T cells sorted from blood, taken in a trial of the OX40 agonist ivuxolimab. The receptors here all came from an adult with an advanced solid tumor such as melanoma, head and neck, liver or kidney cancer.

The rearrangement links TRBV4-1 to TRBJ2-1, with TRBD2 identical over 7 bases. CDR1 MGHRA and CDR2 YSYEKL come from the germline V gene. The length of the CDR3 is 13 residues. The trim removed 4 bases at V and 10 bases at J, leaving 7 bases unmatched. The CDR3 spells CASSRREVSEQFF. In DNA, the CDR3 is TGCGCCAGCAGCCGACGGGAGGTAAGCGAGCAGTTCTTC.

This clone was seen once. This chain connects TRBV19 to TRBJ1-2; TRBD1 is a possible D gene (6 bases). The CDR3 consists of 15 residues. The V gene's germline CDR1 is LNHDA and CDR2 SQIVND (reference sequence). The V end was cut by 6 bases, the J end by 2 bases, with 16 bases between. CDR3 nucleotide sequence: TGTGCCAGTAGCACGCAGGGACAACTAAACTATGGCTACACCTTC. As protein: CASSTQGQLNYGYTF.

This chain connects TRBV10-3 to TRBJ2-2; no clear D gene. Trimming removed 3 bases from V and 4 bases from J, with 3 bases in between. In germline, CDR1 is ENHRY, CDR2 SYGVKD. The CDR3 covers 12 residues. The CDR3 region is CAISDATGELFF. The CDR3, as DNA: TGTGCCATCAGTGACGCCACCGGGGAGCTGTTTTTT.

V and J are TRBV27 and TRBJ1-5; D is uncertain. Germline CDR1 MNHEY, CDR2 SMNVEV (reference sequence). Trimming shortened V by 6 bases and J by 0 bases, and 9 bases separated the two germline ends. CDR3 length: 14 amino acids. The CDR3 protein is CASSFQVSNQPQHF. The DNA of the CDR3 is TGTGCCAGCAGCTTCCAGGTTAGCAATCAGCCCCAGCATTTT.

DNA of the CDR3: TGTGCCACCAGCGACAGGGGGGCAAGCTCCTACGAGCAGTACTTC. Translating it yields CATSDRGASSYEQYF. The rearrangement links TRBV15 to TRBJ2-5; TRBD1 aligns across 9 bases. The end of the DNA aligns better with TRBJ2-7, so the J call may be wrong. The CDR3 extends over 15 amino acids. Germline V CDR1 and CDR2: LNHNV, YYDKDF (reference sequence).

This chain uses TRBV7-8 with TRBJ2-1; 12 bases agree with TRBD2. Germline V CDR1 and CDR2: SGHVS, FQNEAQ. Germline trimming cut 0 bases from V and 6 bases from J; bases unmatched to any gene: 9. The CDR3 sequence is 18 residues long. Written as DNA, the CDR3 is TGTGCCAGCAGCTTAGCTGTGGGGACTAGCGGGTCCGGCAATGAGCAGTTCTTC. It is translated as CASSLAVGTSGSGNEQFF.

This chain joins TRBV29-1 and TRBJ1-1; D is uncertain. V was trimmed by 0 bases and J by 1 base, leaving 9 bases between them. Germline-derived CDR1 and CDR2 are SQVTM and ANQGSEA. This CDR3 comprises 14 residues. CDR3 region: CSVEERTKNTEAFF. In DNA, the CDR3 is TGCAGCGTTGAAGAGCGCACCAAGAACACTGAAGCTTTCTTT.

A word on this clone: A much larger clonotype is one base distant, so this may be a read error. The V and J genes are TRBV7-3 and TRBJ1-2; a possible D gene is TRBD1 (6 bases). CDR1 is SGHTA and CDR2 is FQGTGA in the germline V gene. The length of the CDR3 is 14 residues. DNA of the CDR3: TGCGCCAGCAGCCGGGGACAAGATAACTATGGCTACGCCTTC. Protein: CASSRGQDNYGYAF.

This rearrangement joins TRBV19 to TRBJ1-4; TRBD1 aligns across 10 bases. Unmatched junction bases numbered 5, after V lost 4 bases and J lost 12 bases. Germline lookup yields CDR1 LNHDA and CDR2 SQIVND (reference sequence). The CDR3 is 13 amino acids. For the CDR3, the DNA is TGTGCCAGTAGTACAACGACAGGGGGCGAACTGTTTTTT. Protein product: CASSTTTGGELFF.